This TCR beta chain was sequenced in a study of T cells in Graves' hyperthyroidism and ophthalmopathy. About the study: Peripheral blood was acquired at first diagnosis, ahead of any therapy whatsoever.

Amplification targeted TCR beta CDR3 regions from RNA transcripts. During a first-round RT-PCR of the TCR CDR3, the HTBI primer set was used. TCRdb re-analysed the multiplex PCR reads in MiXCR, keeping a single row per CDR3 protein. This table holds a few hundred thousand distinct CDR3 sequences, 15% to 20% found once. Trimming at V came to 3 bases and at J to 8 bases, leaving 3 bases not matched to a gene. The CDR3 runs 14 residues. Germline V gives CDR1 LGHNA, CDR2 YSLEER. Investigators excluded patients with uncontrolled infection, other autoimmune disease, pregnancy or lactation. Diagnoses were made from clinical symptoms, serum measures (thyroxine and TRAb), thyroid ultrasound and orbital computed tomography. Isolation of PBMCs was performed on about 10 ml fresh peripheral blood.

The sequencing sample was made of blood. The clonotype was recovered from a man aged 40-50 years with Graves' hyperthyroidism. This chain joins TRBV4-3 and TRBJ1-6; 8 positions match TRBD1. CDR3 sequence (DNA): TGCGCCAGCAGCCAGACAGGGGAATATTCACCCCTCCACTTT. Protein: CASSQTGEYSPLHF.